A single sample gave rise to the 5 T cell receptor beta chains below, sequenced in a study of blood T cell repertoires in COVID-19. Sequenced by immunoSEQ multiplex PCR; TCRdb stores in-frame clones only, minus some. In the table there are approximately 230,000 clones, roughly 82% of which are singletons. Material: peripheral blood. The receptor source for this set is a woman aged 80 or older with active or convalescent COVID-19.

The gene calls are TRBV10-2 and TRBJ2-1, with D maybe TRBD2 (5 bases). V lost 3 bases and J lost 7, with 19 bases in between. The CDR3 spans 16 residues. Germline V CDR1 and CDR2: WSHSY, SAAADI. This chain's CDR3 is CASSERGDIRRNEQFF. The CDR3 nucleotides read TGCGCCAGCAGTGAAAGAGGAGACATTCGGAGGAATGAGCAGTTCTTC.

V gene TRBV28 combines with J gene TRBJ1-5; D is perhaps TRBD1 (6 bases). From germline, CDR1 is MDHEN and CDR2 SYDVKM. Deletions cut 7 bases from V and 0 bases from J, with 13 bases between. This CDR3 has 15 residues. The CDR3 DNA is TGTGCCAGCACATGGGGGGGGGCTAGCAATCAGCCCCAGCATTTT. Its protein product is CASTWGGASNQPQHF.

The chain uses TRBV6-5 and TRBJ2-7, with 7 nucleotides matching TRBD1. The CDR3 loop spans 16 amino acids. Trimming took 0 bases from V and 0 from J; bases not matched to a gene: 5. CDR1 is MNHEY, CDR2 SVGAGI, per germline. CDR3 bases: TGTGCCAGCAGTTACTCCCAGGGGGTACGCTCCTACGAGCAGTACTTC. Translation: CASSYSQGVRSYEQYF.

This clone was counted a single time. The rearrangement joins TRBV2 to TRBJ2-3; D unclear. There are 13 residues in the CDR3. The V gene lost 0 bases and the J gene lost 3 bases, with 4 bases spanning the gap. Looked up from germline, CDR1 is SNHLY and CDR2 is FYNNEI. In DNA, the CDR3 is TGTGCCAGCAGTGAAGCTAGAACAGATACGCAGTATTTT. Translation: CASSEARTDTQYF.

The V gene is TRBV4-2, the J gene TRBJ2-1; D is possibly TRBD2 (5 bases). V dropped 0 bases and J dropped 0 bases, with 15 bases sitting between them. CDR3 size: 18 residues. Germline V gives CDR1 LGHNA, CDR2 YNFKEQ. The CDR3 DNA is TGTGCCAGCAGCCAAGATGGCGGAGGTCTGAGCTCCTACAATGAGCAGTTCTTC. This codes for CASSQDGGGLSSYNEQFF.